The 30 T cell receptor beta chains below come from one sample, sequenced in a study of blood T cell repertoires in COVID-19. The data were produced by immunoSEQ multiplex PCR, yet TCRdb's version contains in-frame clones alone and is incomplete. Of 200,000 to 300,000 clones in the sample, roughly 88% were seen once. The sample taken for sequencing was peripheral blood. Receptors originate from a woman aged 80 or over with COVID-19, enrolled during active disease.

The CDR3 nucleotides are TGCGCCAGTACTAATGGGGGGGGAACCCAAGAGACCCAGTACTTC. This translates into CASTNGGGTQETQYF. V usage is TRBV5-1 and J usage is TRBJ2-5; 7 bases align to TRBD2. The junction had 11 bases not matched to a gene; V was cut back by 8 bases and J by 1 base. The CDR3 runs 15 residues. Germline values: CDR1 SGHRS, CDR2 YFSETQ.

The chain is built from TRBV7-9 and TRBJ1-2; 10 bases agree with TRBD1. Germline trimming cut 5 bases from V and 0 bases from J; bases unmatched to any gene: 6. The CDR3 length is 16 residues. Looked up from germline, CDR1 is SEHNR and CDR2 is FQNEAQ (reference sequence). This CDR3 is CASSQGQGSANYGYTF. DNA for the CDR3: TGTGCCAGCAGCCAGGGACAGGGGTCGGCTAACTATGGCTACACCTTC. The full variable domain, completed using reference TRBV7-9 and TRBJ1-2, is DTGVSQNPRHKITKRGQNVTFRCDPISEHNRLYWYRQTLGQGPEFLTYFQNEAQLEKSRLLSDRFSAERPKGSFSTLEIQRTEQGDSAMYLCASSQGQGSANYGYTFGSGTRLTVV.

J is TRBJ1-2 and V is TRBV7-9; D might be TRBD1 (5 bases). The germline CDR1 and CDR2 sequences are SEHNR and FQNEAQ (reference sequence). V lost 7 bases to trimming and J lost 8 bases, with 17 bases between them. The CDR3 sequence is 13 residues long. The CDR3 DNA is TGTGCCAGCACCCATGGCCAGGGCAGAGGCTACACCTTC. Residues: CASTHGQGRGYTF.

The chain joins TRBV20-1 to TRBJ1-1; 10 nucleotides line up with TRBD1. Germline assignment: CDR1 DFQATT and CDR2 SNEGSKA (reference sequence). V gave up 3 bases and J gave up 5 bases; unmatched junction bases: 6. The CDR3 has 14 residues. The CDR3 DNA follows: TGCAGTGCTAGTCGACAGGGGGCAGGAACTGAAGCTTTCTTT. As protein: CSASRQGAGTEAFF.

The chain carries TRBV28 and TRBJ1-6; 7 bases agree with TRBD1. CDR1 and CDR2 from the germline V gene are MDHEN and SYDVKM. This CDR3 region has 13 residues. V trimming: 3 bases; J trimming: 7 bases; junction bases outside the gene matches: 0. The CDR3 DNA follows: TGTGCCAGCAGTTTGACAGGGAATTCACCCCTCCACTTT. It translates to CASSLTGNSPLHF.

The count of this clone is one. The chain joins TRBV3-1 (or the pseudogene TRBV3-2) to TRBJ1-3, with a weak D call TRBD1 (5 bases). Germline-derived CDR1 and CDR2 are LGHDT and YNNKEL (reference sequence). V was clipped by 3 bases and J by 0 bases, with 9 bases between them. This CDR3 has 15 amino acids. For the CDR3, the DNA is TGTGCCAGCAGCCAGAGACAGCCCTCTGGAAACACCATATATTTT. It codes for CASSQRQPSGNTIYF.

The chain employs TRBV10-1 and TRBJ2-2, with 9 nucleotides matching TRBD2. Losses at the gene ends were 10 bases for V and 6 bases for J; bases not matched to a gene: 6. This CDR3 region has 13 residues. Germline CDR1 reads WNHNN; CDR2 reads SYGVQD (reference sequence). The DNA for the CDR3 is TGCGCCACCCTTGCGGGGGGGGCCGGGGAGCTGTTTTTT. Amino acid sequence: CATLAGGAGELFF.

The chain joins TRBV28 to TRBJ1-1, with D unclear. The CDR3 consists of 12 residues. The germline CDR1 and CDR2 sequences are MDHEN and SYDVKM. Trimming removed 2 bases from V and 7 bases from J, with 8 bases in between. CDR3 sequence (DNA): TGTGCCAGCAGTTTACCGGGAGGTGAAGCTTTCTTT. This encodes CASSLPGGEAFF.

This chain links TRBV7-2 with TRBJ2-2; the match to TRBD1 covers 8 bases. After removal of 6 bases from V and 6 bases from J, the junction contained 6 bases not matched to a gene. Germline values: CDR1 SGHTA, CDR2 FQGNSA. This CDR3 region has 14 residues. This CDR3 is CASREDRVAGELFF. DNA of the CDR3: TGTGCCAGCAGGGAGGACAGGGTAGCCGGGGAGCTGTTTTTT.

This CDR3 is CASSGSLGNEQFF. CDR3 DNA: TGTGCCAGCAGCGGTTCACTAGGGAATGAGCAGTTCTTC. V and J are TRBV7-2 and TRBJ2-1, with a weak D call TRBD2 (5 bases). The CDR3 runs to 13 residues. Deletions cut 5 bases from V and 7 bases from J, with 12 bases between. Per the germline V gene, CDR1 is SGHTA and CDR2 is FQGNSA.

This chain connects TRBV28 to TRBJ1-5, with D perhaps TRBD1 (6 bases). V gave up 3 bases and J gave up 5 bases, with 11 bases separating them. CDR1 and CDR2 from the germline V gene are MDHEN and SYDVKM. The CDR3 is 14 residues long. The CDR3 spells CASSLEQGHQPQHF. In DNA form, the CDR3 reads TGTGCCAGCAGTTTGGAACAGGGTCATCAGCCCCAGCATTTT.

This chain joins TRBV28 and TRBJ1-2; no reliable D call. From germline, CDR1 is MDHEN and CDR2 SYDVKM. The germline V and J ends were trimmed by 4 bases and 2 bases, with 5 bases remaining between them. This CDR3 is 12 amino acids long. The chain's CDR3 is CASSYTNYGYTF. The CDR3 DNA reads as TGTGCCAGCAGTTACACCAACTATGGCTACACCTTC.

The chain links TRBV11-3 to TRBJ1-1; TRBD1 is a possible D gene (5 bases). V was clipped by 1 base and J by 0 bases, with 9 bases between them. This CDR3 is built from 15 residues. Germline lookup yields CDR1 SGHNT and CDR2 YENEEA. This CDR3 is CASSLVGHLNTEAFF. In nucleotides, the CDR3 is TGTGCCAGCAGCTTAGTCGGACACCTGAACACTGAAGCTTTCTTT. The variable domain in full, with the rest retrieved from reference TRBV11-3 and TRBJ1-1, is EAGVVQSPRYKIIEKKQPVAFWCNPISGHNTLYWYLQNLGQGPELLIRYENEEAVDDSQLPKDRFSAERLKGVDSTLKIQPAELGDSAVYLCASSLVGHLNTEAFFGQGTRLTVV.

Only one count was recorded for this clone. This CDR3 is CSVEDGTASSYNEQFF. The DNA for the CDR3 is TGCAGCGTTGAAGATGGGACAGCAAGCTCCTACAATGAGCAGTTCTTC. The chain combines TRBV29-1 with TRBJ2-1; 7 positions match TRBD1. The germline gives CDR1 SQVTM, CDR2 ANQGSEA. With 0 bases clipped from V and 0 bases from J, the junction kept 5 bases outside the gene matches. This CDR3 is 16 amino acids long.

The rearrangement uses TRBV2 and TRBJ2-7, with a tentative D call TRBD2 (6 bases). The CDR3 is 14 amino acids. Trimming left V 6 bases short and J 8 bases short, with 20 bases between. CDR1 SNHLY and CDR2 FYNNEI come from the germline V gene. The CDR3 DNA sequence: TGTGCCAGCAGCCTGGGAGGCAGGCAAGGTCAGCAGTACTTC. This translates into CASSLGGRQGQQYF. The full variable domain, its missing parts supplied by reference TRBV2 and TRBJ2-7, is EPEVTQTPSHQVTQMGQEVILRCVPISNHLYFYWYRQILGQKVEFLVSFYNNEISEKSEIFDDQFSVERPDGSNFTLKIRSTKLEDSAMYFCASSLGGRQGQQYFGPGTRLTVT.

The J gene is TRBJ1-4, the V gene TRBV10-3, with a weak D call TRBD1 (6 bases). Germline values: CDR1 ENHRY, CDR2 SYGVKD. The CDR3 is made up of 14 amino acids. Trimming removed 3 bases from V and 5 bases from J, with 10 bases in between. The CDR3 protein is CAISDAQGNEKLFF. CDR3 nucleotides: TGTGCCATCAGTGATGCACAGGGAAATGAAAAACTGTTTTTT.

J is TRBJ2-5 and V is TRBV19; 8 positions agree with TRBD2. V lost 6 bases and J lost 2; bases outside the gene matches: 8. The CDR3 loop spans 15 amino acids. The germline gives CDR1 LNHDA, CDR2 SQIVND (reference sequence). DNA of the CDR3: TGTGCCAGTAGAAAGGTTAGCGGGGCACAAGAGACCCAGTACTTC. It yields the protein CASRKVSGAQETQYF.

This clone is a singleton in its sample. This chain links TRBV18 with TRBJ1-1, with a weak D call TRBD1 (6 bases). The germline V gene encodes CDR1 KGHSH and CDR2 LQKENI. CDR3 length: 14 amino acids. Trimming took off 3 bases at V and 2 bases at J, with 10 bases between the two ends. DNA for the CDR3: TGTGCCAGCTCACCTTGGACAGCTAACACTGAAGCTTTCTTT. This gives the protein CASSPWTANTEAFF.

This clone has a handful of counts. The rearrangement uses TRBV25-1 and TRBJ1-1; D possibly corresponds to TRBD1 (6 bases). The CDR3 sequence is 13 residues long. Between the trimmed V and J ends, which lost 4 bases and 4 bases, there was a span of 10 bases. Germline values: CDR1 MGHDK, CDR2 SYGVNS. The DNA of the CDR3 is TGTGCCAGCAGTGGTGGACAGTTCACTGAAGCTTTCTTT. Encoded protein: CASSGGQFTEAFF.

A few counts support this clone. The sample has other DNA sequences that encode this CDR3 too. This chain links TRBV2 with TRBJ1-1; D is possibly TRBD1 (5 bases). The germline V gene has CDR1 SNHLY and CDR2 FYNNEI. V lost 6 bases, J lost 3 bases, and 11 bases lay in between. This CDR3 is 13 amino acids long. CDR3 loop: CASRNTGDTEAFF. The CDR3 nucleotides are TGTGCCAGCAGAAACACGGGGGACACTGAAGCTTTCTTT.

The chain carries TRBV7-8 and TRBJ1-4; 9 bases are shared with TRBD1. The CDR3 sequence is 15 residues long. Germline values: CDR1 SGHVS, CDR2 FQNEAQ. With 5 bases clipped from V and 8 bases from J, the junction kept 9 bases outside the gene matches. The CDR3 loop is CASSRDGQGKEKLFF. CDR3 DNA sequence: TGTGCCAGCAGCCGCGATGGACAGGGGAAGGAAAAACTGTTTTTT.

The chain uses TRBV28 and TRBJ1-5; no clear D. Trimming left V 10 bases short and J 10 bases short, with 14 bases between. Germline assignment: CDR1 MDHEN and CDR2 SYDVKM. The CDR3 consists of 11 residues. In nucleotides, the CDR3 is TGTGCCACTTCGTCCCGCAGACCCCAGCATTTT. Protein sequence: CATSSRRPQHF.

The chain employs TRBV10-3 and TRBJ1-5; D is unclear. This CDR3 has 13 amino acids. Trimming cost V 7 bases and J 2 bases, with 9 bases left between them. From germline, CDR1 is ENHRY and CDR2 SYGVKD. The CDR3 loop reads CAITDGGNQPQHF. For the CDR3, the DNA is TGTGCCATCACCGACGGGGGCAATCAGCCCCAGCATTTT.

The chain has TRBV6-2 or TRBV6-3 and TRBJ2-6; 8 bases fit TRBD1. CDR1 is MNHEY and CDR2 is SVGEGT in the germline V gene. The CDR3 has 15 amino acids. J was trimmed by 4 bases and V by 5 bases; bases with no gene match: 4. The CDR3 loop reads CASSTGGTGANVLTF. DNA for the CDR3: TGTGCCAGCAGTACAGGGGGAACCGGGGCCAACGTCCTGACTTTC.

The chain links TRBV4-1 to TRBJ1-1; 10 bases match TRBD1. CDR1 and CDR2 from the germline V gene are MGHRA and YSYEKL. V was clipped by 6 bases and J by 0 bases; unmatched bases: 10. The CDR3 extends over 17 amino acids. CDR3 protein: CASRAGTGVKVNTEAFF. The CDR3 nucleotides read TGCGCCAGCAGAGCCGGGACAGGGGTGAAGGTGAACACTGAAGCTTTCTTT.

As DNA, the CDR3 is TGTGCCAGCAGCTTGGACGACAGGTGGGACTATGGCTACACCTTC. This codes for CASSLDDRWDYGYTF. The chain links TRBV5-5 to TRBJ1-2; D is possibly TRBD1 (6 bases). From germline, CDR1 is SGHKS and CDR2 YYEKEE (reference sequence). CDR3 size: 15 residues. Trimming cost V 0 bases and J 3 bases, with 12 bases left between them. Filled out from reference TRBV5-5 and TRBJ1-2, the complete variable domain reads DAGVTQSPTHLIKTRGQQVTLRCSPISGHKSVSWYQQVLGQGPQFIFQYYEKEERGRGNFPDRFSARQFPNYSSELNVNALLLGDSALYLCASSLDDRWDYGYTFGSGTRLTVV.

Here the CDR3 reads CSAIGLETQYF. The CDR3 DNA sequence: TGCAGTGCGATCGGACTGGAGACCCAGTACTTC. The genes are TRBV20-1 and TRBJ2-5; D is possibly TRBD2 (5 bases). V was clipped by 6 bases and J by 5 bases, with 10 bases between them. Germline CDR1 is DFQATT and CDR2 is SNEGSKA (reference sequence). This CDR3 contains 11 residues.

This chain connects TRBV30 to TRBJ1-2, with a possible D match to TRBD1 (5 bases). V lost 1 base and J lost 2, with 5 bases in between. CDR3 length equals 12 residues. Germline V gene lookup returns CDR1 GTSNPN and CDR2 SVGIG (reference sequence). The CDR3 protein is CAWSEGNYGYTF. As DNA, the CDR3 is TGTGCCTGGAGTGAGGGGAACTATGGCTACACCTTC.

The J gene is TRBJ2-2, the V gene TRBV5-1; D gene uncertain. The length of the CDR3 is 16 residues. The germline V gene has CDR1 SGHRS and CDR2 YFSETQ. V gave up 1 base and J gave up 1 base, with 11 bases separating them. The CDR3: CASSLTRVQNTGELFF. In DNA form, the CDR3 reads TGCGCCAGCAGCTTGACCCGGGTTCAGAACACCGGGGAGCTGTTTTTT.

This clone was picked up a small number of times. The CDR3 sequence: CATSRAPGGAYGYTF. CDR3 nucleotides: TGTGCCACCAGCAGGGCCCCAGGGGGCGCCTATGGCTACACCTTC. The chain has TRBV15 and TRBJ1-2; 8 bases fit TRBD1. The germline V gene encodes CDR1 LNHNV and CDR2 YYDKDF (reference sequence). This CDR3 is built from 15 residues. Trimming cost V 3 bases and J 4 bases; bases outside gene matches: 7.